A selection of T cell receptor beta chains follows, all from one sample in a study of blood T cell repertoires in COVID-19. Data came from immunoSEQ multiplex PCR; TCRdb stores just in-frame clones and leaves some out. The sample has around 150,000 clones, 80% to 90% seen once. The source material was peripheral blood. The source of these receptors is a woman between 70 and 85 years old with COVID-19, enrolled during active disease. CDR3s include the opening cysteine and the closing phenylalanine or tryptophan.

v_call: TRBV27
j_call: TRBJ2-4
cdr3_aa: CASRPNGPVAFQYF

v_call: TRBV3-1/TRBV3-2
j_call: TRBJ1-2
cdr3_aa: CASSQATRGYTF

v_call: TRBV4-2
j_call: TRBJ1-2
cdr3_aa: CASSQPDREDYGYTF

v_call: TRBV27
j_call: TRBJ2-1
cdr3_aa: CASSRGKNEQFF

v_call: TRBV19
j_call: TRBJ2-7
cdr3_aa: CASSGQPRYEQYF

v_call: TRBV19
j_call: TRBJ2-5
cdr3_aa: CASSIAGETQYF

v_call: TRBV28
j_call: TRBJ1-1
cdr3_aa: CASSFLGQGTEAFF

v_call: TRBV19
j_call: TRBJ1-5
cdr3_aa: CASTQEARRVGYNQPQHF

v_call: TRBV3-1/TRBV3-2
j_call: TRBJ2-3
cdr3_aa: CASSLRLAGYTDTQYF

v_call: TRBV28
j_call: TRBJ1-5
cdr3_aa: CASSGQVGYQPQHF

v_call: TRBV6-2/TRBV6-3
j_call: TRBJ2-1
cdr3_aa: CASSRADRGRGAGVYNEQFF

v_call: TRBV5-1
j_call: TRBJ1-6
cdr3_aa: CASSTDRTPSPLHF

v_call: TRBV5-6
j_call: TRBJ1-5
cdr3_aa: CASSLWAGGGQPQHF

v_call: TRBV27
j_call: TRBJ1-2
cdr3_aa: CASRKQGGYGYTF

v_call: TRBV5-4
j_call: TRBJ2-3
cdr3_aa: CASSPGTSKNSDTQYF

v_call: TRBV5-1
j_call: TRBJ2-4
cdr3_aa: CASSSPSRTGAKNIQYF

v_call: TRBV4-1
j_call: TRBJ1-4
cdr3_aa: CASSQDFGQNEKLFF

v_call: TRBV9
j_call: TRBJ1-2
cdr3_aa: CASTVAGGFNYGYTF

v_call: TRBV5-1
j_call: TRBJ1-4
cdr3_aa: CASALDSGAGTNEKLFF

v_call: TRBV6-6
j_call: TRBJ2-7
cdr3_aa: CASSYSTDRGGYEQYF

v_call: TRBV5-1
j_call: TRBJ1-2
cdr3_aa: CASRPGVGYGYTF

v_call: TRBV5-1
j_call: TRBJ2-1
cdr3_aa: CASSLLPGLAGDNEQFF

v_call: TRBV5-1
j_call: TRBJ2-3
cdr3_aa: CASSTGIFADTQYF

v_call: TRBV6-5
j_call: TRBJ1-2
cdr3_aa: CASSISRDSRYTF

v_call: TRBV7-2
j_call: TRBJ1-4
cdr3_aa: CASSLYGTIGEKLFF

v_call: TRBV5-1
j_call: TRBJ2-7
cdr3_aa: CASRGLYEQYF

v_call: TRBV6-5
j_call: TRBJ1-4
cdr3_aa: CASSYRGTNEKLFF

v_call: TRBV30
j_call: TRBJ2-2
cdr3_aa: CAWRARGLAEFGELFF